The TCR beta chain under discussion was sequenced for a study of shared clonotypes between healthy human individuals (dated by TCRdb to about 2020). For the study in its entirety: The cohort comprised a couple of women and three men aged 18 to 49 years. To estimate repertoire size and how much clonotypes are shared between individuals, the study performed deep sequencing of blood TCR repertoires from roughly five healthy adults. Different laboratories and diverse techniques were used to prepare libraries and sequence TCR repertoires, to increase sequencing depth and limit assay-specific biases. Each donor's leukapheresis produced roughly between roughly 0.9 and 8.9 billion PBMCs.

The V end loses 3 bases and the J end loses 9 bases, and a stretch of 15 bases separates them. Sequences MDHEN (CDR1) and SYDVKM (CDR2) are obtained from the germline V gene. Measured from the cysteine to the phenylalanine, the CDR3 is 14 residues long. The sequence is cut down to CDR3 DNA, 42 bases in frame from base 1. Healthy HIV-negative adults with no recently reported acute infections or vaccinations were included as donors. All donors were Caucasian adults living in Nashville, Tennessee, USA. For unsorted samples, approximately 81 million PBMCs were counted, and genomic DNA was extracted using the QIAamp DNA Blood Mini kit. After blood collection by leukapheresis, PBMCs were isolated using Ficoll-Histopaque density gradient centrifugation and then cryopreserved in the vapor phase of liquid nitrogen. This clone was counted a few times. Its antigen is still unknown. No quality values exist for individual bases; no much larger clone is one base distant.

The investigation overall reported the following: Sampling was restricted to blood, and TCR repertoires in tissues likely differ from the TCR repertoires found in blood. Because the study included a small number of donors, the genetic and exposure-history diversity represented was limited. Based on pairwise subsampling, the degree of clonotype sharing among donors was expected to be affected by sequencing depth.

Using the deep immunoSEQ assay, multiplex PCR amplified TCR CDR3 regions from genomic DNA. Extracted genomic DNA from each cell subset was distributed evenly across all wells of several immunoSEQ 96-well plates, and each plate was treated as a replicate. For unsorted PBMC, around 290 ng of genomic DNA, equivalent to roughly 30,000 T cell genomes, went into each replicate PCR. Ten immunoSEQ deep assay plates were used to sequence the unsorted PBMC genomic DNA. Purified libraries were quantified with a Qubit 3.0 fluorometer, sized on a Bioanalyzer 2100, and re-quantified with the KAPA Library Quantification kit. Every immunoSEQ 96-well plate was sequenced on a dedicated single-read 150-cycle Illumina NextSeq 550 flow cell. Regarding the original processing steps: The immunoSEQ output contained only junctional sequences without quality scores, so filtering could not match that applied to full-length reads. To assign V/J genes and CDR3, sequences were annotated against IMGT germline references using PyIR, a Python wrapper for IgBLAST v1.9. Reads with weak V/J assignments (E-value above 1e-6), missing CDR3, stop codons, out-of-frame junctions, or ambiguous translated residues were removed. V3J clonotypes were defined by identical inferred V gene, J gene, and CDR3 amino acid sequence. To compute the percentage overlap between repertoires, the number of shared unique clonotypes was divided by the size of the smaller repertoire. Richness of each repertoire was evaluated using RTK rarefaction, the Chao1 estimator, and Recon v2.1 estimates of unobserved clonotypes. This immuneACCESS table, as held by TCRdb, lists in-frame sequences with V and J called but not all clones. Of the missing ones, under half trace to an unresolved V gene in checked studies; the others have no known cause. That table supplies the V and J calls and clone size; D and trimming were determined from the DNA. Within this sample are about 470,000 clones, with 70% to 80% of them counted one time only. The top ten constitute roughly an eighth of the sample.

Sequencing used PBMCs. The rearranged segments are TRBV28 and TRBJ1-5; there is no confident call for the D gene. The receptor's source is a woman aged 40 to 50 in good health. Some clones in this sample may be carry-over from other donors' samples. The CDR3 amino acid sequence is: CASSLGRIGLPQHF. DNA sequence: TGTGCCAGCAGTTTGGGCCGGATAGGACTGCCCCAGCATTTT.